The 14 T cell receptor beta chains given below trace back to one sample, sequenced in a study of breast tumors, draining lymph nodes, adjacent tissues. Axillary draining lymph nodes of breast cancer patients supplied the node samples. TCRdb re-called the multiplex PCR reads with MiXCR, one entry per CDR3 protein. The sample has about 230,000 distinct CDR3 sequences; about a third are singletons. Source material: axillary lymph node tissue. These receptors were taken from a female donor with breast cancer. Some clones in this sample may be carry-over from other donors' samples.

Many counts were recorded for this clonotype. A much larger clone differs by one base, so this may be a read error. The chain uses TRBV20-1 and TRBJ2-7; D unresolved. The germline gives CDR1 DFQATT, CDR2 SNEGSKA (reference sequence). Trimming pared 2 bases from V and 9 bases from J, leaving 17 bases between. The CDR3 loop spans 13 amino acids. The CDR3: CSARSPSIGAQYF. The CDR3 coding sequence is TGCAGTGCTAGAAGTCCCAGCATTGGCGCGCAGTACTTC.

In its sample, this clonotype was seen a few times. The chain has TRBV28 and TRBJ1-5; 8 nucleotides align to TRBD1. This CDR3 is 17 amino acids long. CDR1 is MDHEN, CDR2 SYDVKM, per germline. Trimming cost V 4 bases and J 2 bases; bases outside gene matches: 10. The CDR3 loop reads CASSSIQGATGNQPQHF. The CDR3 region has the DNA TGTGCCAGCAGTTCGATCCAGGGGGCAACGGGCAATCAGCCCCAGCATTTT.

This clonotype was recorded at least ten times. V and J are TRBV7-2 and TRBJ2-1; tentatively, D is TRBD2 (5 bases). The CDR3 spans 15 residues. Trimming removed 5 bases from V and 9 bases from J, with 20 bases in between. Germline V gives CDR1 SGHTA, CDR2 FQGNSA. CDR3 sequence (DNA): TGTGCCAGCAGCCTTATAAGCGGTAAGAAGGGTGAGCAGTTCTTC. Residues: CASSLISGKKGEQFF.

Comment on this clonotype: One end of the junction varies from germline; a read error may be responsible. V gene TRBV5-1 combines with J gene TRBJ1-5; unclear D gene. The CDR3 length is 13 residues. Germline assignment: CDR1 SGHRS and CDR2 YFSETQ. This CDR3 is CASSKSGGQPQHF. The CDR3 DNA reads as TGTGCCAGCAGCAAGTCGGGAGGTCAGCCCCAGCATTTT.

With respect to this clonotype: A much larger clone differs from this one at a single base, so this may be a read error. Given the absence of the conserved phenylalanine or tryptophan at the CDR3 end, a read error is likely. The V call is TRBV5-4, the J call TRBJ2-3; 9 bases are shared with TRBD1. V gave up 4 bases and J gave up 5 bases; unmatched junction bases: 8. Germline V lookup: CDR1 SGHNT, CDR2 YYREEE (reference sequence). This CDR3 has 15 amino acids. CDR3 sequence reads: CASSPRQGVGDTQYS. DNA of the CDR3: TGTGCCAGCAGCCCGCGACAGGGGGTGGGAGATACGCAGTATTCT.

The rearrangement uses TRBV6-6 and TRBJ2-2; 7 bases match TRBD1. There are 15 residues in the CDR3. Trimming at V came to 7 bases and at J to 2 bases, leaving 7 bases not matched to a gene. Germline CDR1 MNHNY, CDR2 SVGAGI (reference sequence). CDR3 coding DNA: TGTGCCAGCACTTTGAGGGACAGTAACACCGGGGAGCTGTTTTTT. This encodes CASTLRDSNTGELFF.

Many counts were recorded for this clonotype. The chain links TRBV5-5 to TRBJ2-1; 7 bases match TRBD2. The CDR3 spans 17 residues. The V segment lost 4 bases and the J segment 3 bases; nucleotides outside the gene matches: 13. Germline V gene lookup returns CDR1 SGHKS and CDR2 YYEKEE (reference sequence). CDR3 in DNA: TGTGCCAGCAGCGGGGGATGGGCGGGAGCCGTCTACAATGAGCAGTTCTTC. Its protein product is CASSGGWAGAVYNEQFF.

This clonotype was observed many times. The chain has TRBV5-1 and TRBJ2-7; 11 nucleotides agree with TRBD1. The CDR3 covers 14 residues. Germline V gene sequence: CDR1 SGHRS, CDR2 YFSETQ. The V and J ends lost 4 bases and 2 bases, in that order; junction bases with no gene match: 2. For the CDR3, the DNA is TGCGCCAGCAGCGCGGGACAGGGGGCCTACGAGCAGTACTTC. Translating it yields CASSAGQGAYEQYF.

The gene calls are TRBV7-2 and TRBJ2-7; 9 bases line up with TRBD1. Germline V CDR1 and CDR2: SGHTA, FQGNSA. The CDR3 has 13 amino acids. The V segment lost 6 bases and the J segment 5 bases; nucleotides outside the gene matches: 5. CDR3 DNA sequence: TGTGCCAGCAGAACGGGACAGGGTGACGAGCAGTACTTC. Translated, it gives CASRTGQGDEQYF.

Details on this clonotype: One base away lies a much larger clone, so this may be a sequencing read error. This chain joins TRBV20-1 and TRBJ2-1, with a weak D call TRBD2 (5 bases). The CDR3 runs to 13 residues. Germline V lookup: CDR1 DFQATT, CDR2 SNEGSKA (reference sequence). This CDR3 is CSASRTDYNAQFF. Here the CDR3 DNA reads TGCAGTGCTTCCCGGACCGACTACAATGCGCAGTTCTTC.

This chain connects TRBV7-2 to TRBJ1-5, with 7 bases that match TRBD1. This CDR3 has 13 amino acids. After removal of 1 base from V and 14 bases from J, the junction contained 8 bases not matched to a gene. The germline V gene has CDR1 SGHTA and CDR2 FQGNSA. CDR3 coding DNA: TGTGCCAGCAGCTTAGTGCTGGCGGGACAGAAGCATTTT. Translated: CASSLVLAGQKHF.

At least ten counts were recorded for this clonotype. This chain joins TRBV24-1 and TRBJ2-1; TRBD2 agrees at 7 bases. V gave up 7 bases and J gave up 2 bases; unmatched junction bases: 1. Per germline, CDR1 KGHDR and CDR2 SFDVKD. The CDR3 has 13 residues. CDR3 nucleotides: TGTGCCACCAGGGCGGGGGCCTACAATGAGCAGTTCTTC. It is translated as CATRAGAYNEQFF.

In the case of this clonotype: This CDR3 is missing its conserved last phenylalanine or tryptophan, likely due to a read error. The CDR3 nucleotides read TGCAGTGCTAGGGAACATGACAGGGGGCCCCACGAGCAGTACCTC. Residues: CSAREHDRGPHEQYL. The chain uses TRBV20-1 and TRBJ2-7; 10 bases map to TRBD1. With V trimmed by 3 bases and J by 5 bases, 10 bases remained unmatched. From germline, CDR1 is DFQATT and CDR2 SNEGSKA (reference sequence). This CDR3 has 15 residues.

About this clonotype itself: One base away lies a much larger clone, so this may be a sequencing read error. V usage is TRBV20-1 and J usage is TRBJ1-5; 8 bases fit TRBD1. The CDR3 is 15 amino acids. In germline, CDR1 is DFQATT, CDR2 SNEGSKA (reference sequence). The CDR3 region has the DNA TGCGGTGCTAAGCAGGGGGCGGTCGGGTATCAGCCCCAGCATTTT. It codes for CGAKQGAVGYQPQHF.